This TCR beta chain emerged from a study of shared clonotypes between healthy human individuals. As handled by the study authors: Junction-only immunoSEQ sequences carried no quality scores, so filtering differed. TCRdb's table, derived via immunoSEQ multiplex PCR, lists solely in-frame clones and lacks some. V, J and clone size are taken as reported in that table, and D and trimming were inferred from the DNA itself. The data contain over a million clones, about 75% of them singletons. All of the donors resided in Nashville, Tennessee, and each was a Caucasian adult. Subsets obtained from CD4+ cells comprised CD45RA+ naive and CD45RA-negative memory cells. In the case of this clone: The antigen is not known.

Study conclusions and caveats: A handful of donors had around 5.5% of their naive CD4 clonotypes in common.

CDR1 SGHTA and CDR2 FQGNSA come from the germline V gene. The V end lost 0 bases, the J end lost 4 bases, and 6 bases lay between the germline ends. This CDR3 spans 14 amino acids. The sequence came from a man aged 18 to 29 in good health. Source material: memory CD4+ T cells sorted from blood. The subset is: CD45RA-negative fraction. The chain is built from TRBV7-2 and TRBJ2-2; TRBD1 is a possible D gene (6 bases). The DNA for the CDR3 is TGTGCCAGCAGCTTAGCGGGGGCCACCGGGGAGCTGTTTTTT. This codes for CASSLAGATGELFF.